What follows is one T cell receptor beta chain and its context. Its antigen is undetermined. The entry originates in a study of cytomegalovirus exposure and HLA in healthy donors. General observations from the study: Most TCR sequences proved rare, with some public TCRs found in many donors. An analysis was carried out at a later point. It showed that HLA-associated TCR beta chains were more clonally expanded than equally common non-associated chains.

Germline-derived CDR1 and CDR2 are SSHAT and FNYEAQ (reference sequence). The CDR3 consists of 13 residues. With 2 bases removed from V and 2 bases from J, the gap between germline ends came to 5 bases. PCR employed 60 Vbeta and 13 Jbeta primers. The method was immunoSEQ multiplex PCR; TCRdb's version includes in-frame clones alone and lacks a portion of them. The repertoire holds 130,000 to 150,000 clones, around three fifths seen once, with 3% in the top ten. Each donor was healthy, and each was a bone marrow donor. This sequence joins TRBV7-7 and TRBJ2-3; no firm D call. This clonotype was sampled from a woman younger than 45 in good health and CMV-seropositive. The source material was PBMCs. The CDR3 DNA reads TGTGCCAGCAGCTTAACTCCCACAGATACGCAGTATTTT. Translated, it gives CASSLTPTDTQYF.